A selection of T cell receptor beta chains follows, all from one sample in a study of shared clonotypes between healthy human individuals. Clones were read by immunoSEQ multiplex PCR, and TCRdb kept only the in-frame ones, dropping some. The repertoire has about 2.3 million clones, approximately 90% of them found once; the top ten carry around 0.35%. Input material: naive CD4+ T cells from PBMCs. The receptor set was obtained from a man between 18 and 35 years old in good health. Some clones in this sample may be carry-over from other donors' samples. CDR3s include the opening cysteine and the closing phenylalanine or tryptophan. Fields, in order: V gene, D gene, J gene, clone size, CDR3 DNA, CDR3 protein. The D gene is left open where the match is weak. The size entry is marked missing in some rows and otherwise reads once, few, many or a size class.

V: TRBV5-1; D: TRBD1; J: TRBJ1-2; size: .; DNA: TGCGCCAGCAGCTTGGAAGGACAGGGACATGGCTACACCTTC; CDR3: CASSLEGQGHGYTF
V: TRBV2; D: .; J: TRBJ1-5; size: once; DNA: TGTGCCAGCAGTGAAGGGGTGGGAGGGGGGATCCGGAAGCCCCAGCATTTT; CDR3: CASSEGVGGGIRKPQHF
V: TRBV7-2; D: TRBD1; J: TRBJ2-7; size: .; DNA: TGTGCCAGCAGCTTAGTTGGACAGGGGGCGCCGGGGGAGCAGTACTTC; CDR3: CASSLVGQGAPGEQYF
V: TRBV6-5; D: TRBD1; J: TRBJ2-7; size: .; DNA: TGTGCCAGCACCTCTGGACAGGGTTATCTCCTCGAGCAGTACTTC; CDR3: CASTSGQGYLLEQYF
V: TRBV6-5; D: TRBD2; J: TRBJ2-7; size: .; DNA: TGTGCCAGCAGCGAAAGGGAGGGCTCCTACGAGCAGTACTTC; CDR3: CASSEREGSYEQYF
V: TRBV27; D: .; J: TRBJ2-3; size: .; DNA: TGTGCCAGCAGTTTATTTCAGGGGCTTCTAGATACGCAGTATTTT; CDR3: CASSLFQGLLDTQYF
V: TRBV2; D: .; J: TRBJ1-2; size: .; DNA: TGTGCCACAGTTAGAGGGGGTGACCGCTATGGCTACACCTTC; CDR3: CATVRGGDRYGYTF
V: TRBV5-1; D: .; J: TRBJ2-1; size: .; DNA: TGCGCCAGCAGCTTGATGGGTACCTATAACAATGAGCAGTTCTTC; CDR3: CASSLMGTYNNEQFF
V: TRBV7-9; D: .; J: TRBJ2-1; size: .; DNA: TGTGCCAGCAGCTTAGGGACAGCTTTCAATGAGCAGTTCTTC; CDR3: CASSLGTAFNEQFF
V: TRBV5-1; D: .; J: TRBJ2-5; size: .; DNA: TGCGCCAGCAGCATCGGAACCCCGGACAGAAGACAAGAGACCCAGTACTTC; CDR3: CASSIGTPDRRQETQYF
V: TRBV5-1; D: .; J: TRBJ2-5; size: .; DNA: TGCGCCAGCAGCTTGGCCCCGGGACCAACCTCCTTTGAGCAGTACTTC; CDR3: CASSLAPGPTSFEQYF
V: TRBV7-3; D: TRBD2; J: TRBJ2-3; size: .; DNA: TGTGCCAGCAGCGACCTCGGGCGGGAGATGGGGGATACGCAGTATTTT; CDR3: CASSDLGREMGDTQYF
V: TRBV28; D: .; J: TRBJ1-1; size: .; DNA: TGTGCCAGCACCAATTTTAATTGGACAGCAGATTACACTGAAGCTTTCTTT; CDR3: CASTNFNWTADYTEAFF
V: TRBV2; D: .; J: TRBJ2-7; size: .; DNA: TGTGCCAGCAGTGAAGCGCCTAGGATTGGGCGTCACTTC; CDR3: CASSEAPRIGRHF
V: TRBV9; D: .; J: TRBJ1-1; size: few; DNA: TGTGCCAGCAGCGTCTCACAGGGAACCACTGAAGCTTTCTTT; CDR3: CASSVSQGTTEAFF
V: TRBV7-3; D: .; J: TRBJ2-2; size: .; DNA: TGTGCCAGCAGCTACGCAGGGGTCCCCGGGGAGCTGTTTTTT; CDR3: CASSYAGVPGELFF
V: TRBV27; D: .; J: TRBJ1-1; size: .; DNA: TGTGCCAGCAGTGACAAATACGGGGCTTGGGGGGAAGCTTTCTTT; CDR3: CASSDKYGAWGEAFF
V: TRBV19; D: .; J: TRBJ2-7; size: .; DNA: TGTGCCAGTAGTATAGTTCAGGGGAGCTCCTACGAGCAGTACTTC; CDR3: CASSIVQGSSYEQYF
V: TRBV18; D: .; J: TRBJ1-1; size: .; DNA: TGTGCCAGCTCACCACCGGTCGGAGAGGGCACTGAAGCTTTCTTT; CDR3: CASSPPVGEGTEAFF
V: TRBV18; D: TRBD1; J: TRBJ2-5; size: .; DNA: TGTGCCAGCTCACCCCCGGGACAGAAAGAGACCCAGTACTTC; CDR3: CASSPPGQKETQYF
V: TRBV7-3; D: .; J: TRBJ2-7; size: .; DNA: TGTGCCAGCAGCGCCGATTCGGCTTCCTACGAGCAGTACTTC; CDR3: CASSADSASYEQYF
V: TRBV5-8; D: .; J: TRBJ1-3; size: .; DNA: TGTGCCAGCAGCTCACGAATGGCAACTGGGACCATATATTTT; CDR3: CASSSRMATGTIYF
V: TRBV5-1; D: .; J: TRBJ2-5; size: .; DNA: TGCGCCAGCAGAAAGGGACGGTTGGTAGAGACCCAGTACTTC; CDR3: CASRKGRLVETQYF
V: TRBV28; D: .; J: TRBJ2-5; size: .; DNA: TGTGCCCCCCGTTGCCAGACCCAGTACTTC; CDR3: CAPRCQTQYF
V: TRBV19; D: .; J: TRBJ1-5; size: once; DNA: TGTGCCAGTAGTATGAAGCGGACTGGGCGCAATCAGCCCCAGCATTTT; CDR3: CASSMKRTGRNQPQHF
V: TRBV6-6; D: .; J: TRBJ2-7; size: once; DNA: TGTGCCAGCAGTCTGGGACGGACGACGCCTTACGAGCAGTACTTC; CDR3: CASSLGRTTPYEQYF
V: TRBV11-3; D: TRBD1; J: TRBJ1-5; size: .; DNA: TGTGCCAGCAGCTTAGAAATTTCCAGGACAGGGTTTTTCCAGCCCCAGCATTTT; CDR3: CASSLEISRTGFFQPQHF
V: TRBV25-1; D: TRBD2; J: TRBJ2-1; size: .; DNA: TGTGCCAGCAATAGACCGGGACTAGCTTACAATGAGCAGTTCTTC; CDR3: CASNRPGLAYNEQFF
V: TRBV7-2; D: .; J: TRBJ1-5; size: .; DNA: TGTGCCAGCAGCTTAGGAGTTTCCCAGCCCCAGCATTTT; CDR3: CASSLGVSQPQHF
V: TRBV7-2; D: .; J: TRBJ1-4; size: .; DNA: TGTGCCAGCAGCTTAGCCGGGGAGGGACTGTTTTTT; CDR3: CASSLAGEGLFF
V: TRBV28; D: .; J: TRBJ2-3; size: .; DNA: TGTGCCAGCAGTTTGGGCGGGACAACAGATACGCAGTATTTT; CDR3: CASSLGGTTDTQYF
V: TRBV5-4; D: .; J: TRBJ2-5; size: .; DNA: TGTGCCAGCAGCGCCCTCCCAATTGCGGAGACCCAGTACTTC; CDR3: CASSALPIAETQYF
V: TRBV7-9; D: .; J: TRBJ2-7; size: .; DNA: TGTGCCAGCAGTAGGACAGACCTCCGCGAGCAGTACTTC; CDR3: CASSRTDLREQYF
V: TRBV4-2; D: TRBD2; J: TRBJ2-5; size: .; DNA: TGTGCCAGCAGCCTCGGGACTAGGATAGAGACCCAGTACTTC; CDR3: CASSLGTRIETQYF
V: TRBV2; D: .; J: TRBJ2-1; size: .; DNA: TGTGCCAGCCAAATAACAATGAGGACAGTGCAGTTCTTC; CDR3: CASQITMRTVQFF
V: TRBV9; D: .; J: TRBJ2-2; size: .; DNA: TGTGCCAGCAGCGCCACACGGGAGCGGCCCGGGGAGCTGTTTTTT; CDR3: CASSATRERPGELFF
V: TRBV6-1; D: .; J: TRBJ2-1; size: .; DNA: TGTGCCAGCAGTGAAGTGGGGGCTGTGGGGCAGTTCTTC; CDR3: CASSEVGAVGQFF
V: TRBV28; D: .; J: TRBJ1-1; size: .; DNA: TGTGCCAGCAGCCTCCGCCCGGGGGAGAACACTGAAGCTTTCTTT; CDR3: CASSLRPGENTEAFF
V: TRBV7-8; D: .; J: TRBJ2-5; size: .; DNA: TGTGCCAGCAGCTTATCTGCGAAGACCCAGTACTTC; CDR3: CASSLSAKTQYF
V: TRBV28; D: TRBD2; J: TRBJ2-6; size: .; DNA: TGTGCCAGCAACTATCTAGCGGGAGCTGGGGCCAACGTCCTGACTTTC; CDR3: CASNYLAGAGANVLTF
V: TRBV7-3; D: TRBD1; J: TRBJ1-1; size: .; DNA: TGTGCCAGCAGCGAACAGGGGGCGCTGGGAACTGAAGCTTTCTTT; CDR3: CASSEQGALGTEAFF
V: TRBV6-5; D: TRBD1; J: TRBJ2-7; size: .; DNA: TGTGCCAGCAGTTACCCGGGACAGACGGGGCAGTACTTC; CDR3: CASSYPGQTGQYF
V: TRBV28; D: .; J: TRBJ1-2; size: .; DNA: TGTGCCAGCAGTTTAGTTAGTAGGGGCGGACTATATGGCTACACCTTC; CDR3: CASSLVSRGGLYGYTF
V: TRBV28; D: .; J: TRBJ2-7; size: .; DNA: TGTGCCTCACAGCGCGGGAAACAGTACGAGCAGTACTTC; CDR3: CASQRGKQYEQYF
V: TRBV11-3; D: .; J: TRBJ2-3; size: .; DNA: TGTGCCAGCAGCCCAACAGGGCGCACAGATACGCAGTATTTT; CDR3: CASSPTGRTDTQYF
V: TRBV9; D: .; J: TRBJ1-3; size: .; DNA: TGTGCCAGCAGCGCGACGACGGAGGGCACCATATATTTT; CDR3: CASSATTEGTIYF
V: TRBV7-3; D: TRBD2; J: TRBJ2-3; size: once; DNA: TGTGCCAGCAGCCCGACTAGCGTGACAGATACGCAGTATTTT; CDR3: CASSPTSVTDTQYF
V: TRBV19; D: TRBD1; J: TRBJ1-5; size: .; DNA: TGTGCCAGTAGCCCGGGACAGGGAAATCAGCCCCAGCATTTT; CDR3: CASSPGQGNQPQHF
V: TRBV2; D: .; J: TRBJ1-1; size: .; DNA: TGTGCCAGCAGTGGGGACGGCAAAAACACTGAAGCTTTCTTT; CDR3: CASSGDGKNTEAFF
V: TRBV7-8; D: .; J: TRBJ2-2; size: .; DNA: TGTGCCAGCAGCCCAGACCCAGGGTCGGTCGACACCGGGGAGCTGTTTTTT; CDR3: CASSPDPGSVDTGELFF
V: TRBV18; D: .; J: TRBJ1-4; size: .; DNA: TGTGCCAGCTCACCTTTGGAGAATGAAAAACTGTTTTTT; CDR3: CASSPLENEKLFF
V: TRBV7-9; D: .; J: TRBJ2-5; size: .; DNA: TGTGCCAGCAGCTCCGTCCAAGAGACCCAGTACTTC; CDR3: CASSSVQETQYF
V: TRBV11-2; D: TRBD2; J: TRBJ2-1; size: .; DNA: TGTGCCAGCAGGCCGACTAGCGGGAGCTCCTACAATGAGCAGTTCTTC; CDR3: CASRPTSGSSYNEQFF
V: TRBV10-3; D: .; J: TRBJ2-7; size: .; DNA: TGTGCCATCAGTGGATACTCCAGACACAGATACGAGCAGTACTTC; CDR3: CAISGYSRHRYEQYF
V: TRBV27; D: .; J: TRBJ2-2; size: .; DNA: TGTGCCAGCAGTTTAGCGGCTAGCGCCCCACGACCCGGGGAGCTGTTTTTT; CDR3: CASSLAASAPRPGELFF
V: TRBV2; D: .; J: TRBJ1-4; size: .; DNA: TGTGCCAGCAGTGAAGTTGGTTTACCTAATGAAAAACTGTTTTTT; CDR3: CASSEVGLPNEKLFF
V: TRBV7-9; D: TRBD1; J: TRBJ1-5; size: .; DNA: TGTGCCAGCAGTTTGGGACAGCAATATAGCAATCAGCCCCAGCATTTT; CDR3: CASSLGQQYSNQPQHF